What follows is one T cell receptor (beta chain) and its context. This clonotype was seen only a few times. There is no known antigen for this receptor. No much larger clone exists at a distance of one base, and base qualities are not known. There are 17 amino acids in the CDR3, from cysteine to phenylalanine inclusive. Only CDR3 DNA is held: 51 bases, read in frame from base 1. V is clipped by 2 bases and J by 4 bases, and the sequence between their germline boundaries is 20 bases long. CDR1 and CDR2, per the germline V gene, are SGDLS and YYNGEE. This sample is part of a study of T cells in Graves' hyperthyroidism and ophthalmopathy (dated by TCRdb to the late 2010s). For the wider study: Peripheral blood was sampled at the time of initial diagnosis, prior to any treatment. TCR V-J signatures able to tell the groups apart were searched for in a discovery cohort of 90 to 100 patients, of whom roughly 42 had Graves' ophthalmopathy and around 57 had stable Graves' hyperthyroidism. Prospective prediction of ophthalmopathy was tested in an independent validation cohort of approximately 19 hyperthyroidism patients and 17 patients who later progressed to ophthalmopathy. The 95 to 100 discovery patients were randomly divided into training and test sets at a 7:3 ratio. In addition, the study compared T-cell repertoires in thyroid tissue and in blood from roughly six Graves' hyperthyroidism patients. Following sampling, methimazole starting at 30 mg daily was given to hyperthyroidism patients, and high-dose intravenous methylprednisolone was given to ophthalmopathy patients. According to the paper, TCR Vbeta CDR3 sequencing was carried out on 120 to 150 peripheral blood samples, which came from over 40 ophthalmopathy, 75 or so hyperthyroidism and roughly 17 progressor patients.

Stable Graves' hyperthyroidism was defined as no progression to ophthalmopathy during 18 months of follow-up. The hyperthyroidism patients were between 18 and 65 years old and newly diagnosed, with a disease duration of less than 2 months. Patients with uncontrolled infections, other autoimmune diseases, pregnancy or lactation were excluded. Diagnoses were based on clinical symptoms, serum thyroxine and TRAb, thyroid ultrasound and orbital computed tomography. PBMCs were isolated from around 10 ml of fresh peripheral blood by Ficoll-Paque density gradient centrifugation. Total RNA was extracted using Trizol reagent, and RNA quality was assessed on an Agilent 2100 Bioanalyzer. The TCR beta CDR3 regions were amplified from RNA transcripts. The first round of RT-PCR for the TCR CDR3 was performed with the HTBI primer set and the Qiagen OneStep RT-PCR kit. Libraries were constructed in a second round of multiplex PCR, after which size selection and purification were carried out. The libraries were sequenced on an Illumina HiSeq2000 using paired-end 100 bp reads. The original pipeline was this. SOAPnuke was used to process the raw data, throwing out any read that contained adapters or uncalled bases, had a mean Phred below 15, or lacked an exact constant-primer or identifier match. COPE v1.2.5 was used to merge the high-quality paired reads, and each unique nucleotide sequence was defined as a clonotype. Clonotypes were aligned to IMGT TRBV, TRBD and TRBJ reference segments using MiTCR v1.1. The analysis was restricted to V-J combinations with a frequency above 0.0001, which together covered roughly 99% of the repertoires. A TCS score was defined as the ratio of F50 (clonal expansion) to E x V (chaos), with BLOSUM62-based TCRdist applied between CDR3 peptides within each V-J. Welch's t-statistics and random forest reduced 450 to 600 V-J features to about 12, which were used in a naive Bayes classifier (R e1071). TCRdb trimmed the raw reads at Q25, called clones with MiXCR and kept productive beta chains. For every CDR3 protein sequence, its rows merge into one entry that carries the most common genes and DNA. The V and J calls, along with clone size, are taken from TCRdb and not from the paper's own processing. The sample table holds around 690,000 distinct CDR3 sequences, of which approximately 15% were seen once. Roughly 16% of the sample is taken by the ten largest.

Paper-wide results and their limitations: No statistical method was used to fix the sample size in advance, and group allocation was not hidden from the investigators. In validation, the model predicted progression to ophthalmopathy a median of roughly 6.1 months before onset, with about 71% sensitivity and 72.22% specificity. In cross-validation, a model built on a 13 V-J signature told ophthalmopathy apart from stable hyperthyroidism with under 90% sensitivity and roughly 82% specificity, and in testing the same model reached 80%/75%. Most expanded thyroid clonotypes (frequency above 0.001) were also found in blood, which suggests that blood repertoires may mirror thyroid immune responses.

Sequences were obtained from blood. This sequence originates from a middle-aged man with Graves' hyperthyroidism. The chain links TRBV9 with TRBJ2-3, with a weak D call of TRBD2 (6 bases match). CDR3 reads: CASSVNRGGNGADTQYF. The sequenced DNA: TGTGCCAGCAGCGTCAACCGGGGCGGGAACGGCGCAGATACGCAGTATTTT.